This T cell receptor beta chain was identified in a study of spatial heterogeneity in lung cancer. For the study at large: There were around 72 donors, all of them untreated patients with early-stage non-small cell lung cancer.

This clonotype appeared many times. The time point: blood at routine non-recurrence follow-up after resection. No cell sorting; template was whole RNA from tumor, lung tissue or PBMC. TCRdb recomputed calls from the 5' RACE reads with MiXCR, one row per CDR3 protein. The sample includes under 150,000 distinct CDR3 sequences, 9.5% to 14% of them seen just once. V shed 0 bases and J shed 9 bases, with 9 bases lying between them. This CDR3 is 13 amino acids long. Germline CDR1 is MNHEY and CDR2 is SMNVEV (reference sequence). The genes are TRBV27 and TRBJ2-1; D is uncertain. The clonotype was recovered from a female donor with early-stage non-small cell lung cancer. The sample consisted of PBMCs, taken at follow-up. In DNA form, the CDR3 reads TGTGCCAGCAGTTTATCCGGGTTGGGTGAGCAGTTCTTC. It yields the protein CASSLSGLGEQFF.